One and the same sample provided the 15 T cell receptor beta chains below, sequenced in a study of cytomegalovirus exposure and HLA in healthy donors. In the PCR, 60 Vbeta and 13 Jbeta primers were used. This table comes from immunoSEQ multiplex PCR, and its TCRdb copy is limited to in-frame clones, with some not included. The table lists 140,000 or so clones, around 80% of them singletons. The material sequenced was PBMCs. These receptors were collected from a woman aged 35 to 49 in good health and CMV-seropositive.

V and J are TRBV7-9 and TRBJ2-3; 8 bases fit TRBD2. CDR1 is SEHNR and CDR2 is FQNEAQ in the germline V gene (reference sequence). The V gene end was trimmed by 4 bases and the J gene end by 2 bases; junction bases not matched to a gene: 8. CDR3 length equals 16 residues. The CDR3 here is CASSSPPGLVTDTQYF. CDR3 DNA sequence: TGTGCCAGCAGCTCTCCCCCGGGACTAGTCACAGATACGCAGTATTTT.

Points on this clone: The same CDR3 also results from other DNA sequences found in this sample. The chain carries TRBV27 and TRBJ1-5, with 7 bases fitting TRBD1. CDR1 is MNHEY, CDR2 SMNVEV, per germline (reference sequence). V shed 4 bases and J 0 bases; nucleotides not matched to a gene: 3. The CDR3 has 15 amino acids. The CDR3: CASSSTGFSNQPQHF. The CDR3 nucleotides are TGTGCCAGCAGTTCGACAGGGTTTAGCAATCAGCCCCAGCATTTT.

The J gene is TRBJ2-7, the V gene TRBV7-2; D ambiguous. Germline V lookup: CDR1 SGHTA, CDR2 FQGNSA. The CDR3 runs to 12 residues. Trimming cost V 1 base and J 5 bases, with 6 bases left between them. The CDR3: CASSLGLNEQYF. As DNA, the CDR3 is TGTGCCAGCAGCTTAGGACTCAACGAGCAGTACTTC. The full variable domain, in which reference TRBV7-2 and TRBJ2-7 provide the parts outside the CDR3, is GAGVSQSPSNKVTEKGKDVELRCDPISGHTALYWYRQSLGQGLEFLIYFQGNSAPDKSGLPSDRFSAERTGGSVSTLTIQRTQQEDSAVYLCASSLGLNEQYFGPGTRLTVT.

V and J are TRBV28 and TRBJ2-7, with D perhaps matching TRBD1 (6 bases). The CDR3 loop spans 14 amino acids. The V and J ends lost 6 bases and 2 bases respectively, with 14 bases between them. Germline V gene data show CDR1 as MDHEN and CDR2 as SYDVKM. CDR3 sequence: CASRNRDITYEQYF. The CDR3 nucleotides are TGTGCCAGCAGAAACCGGGACATAACCTACGAGCAGTACTTC.

This chain links TRBV7-9 with TRBJ2-1, with 9 bases aligning to TRBD1. This CDR3 has 14 amino acids. V gave up 5 bases and J gave up 8 bases; unmatched junction bases: 7. From germline, CDR1 is SEHNR and CDR2 FQNEAQ (reference sequence). CDR3 amino acids: CASSPTGGRDEQFF. The CDR3 bases are TGTGCCAGCAGCCCTACAGGGGGCCGGGATGAGCAGTTCTTC.

This clone was seen a few times. This chain uses TRBV10-2 with TRBJ2-6; 7 positions agree with TRBD1. This CDR3 region has 15 residues. The V gene's germline CDR1 is WSHSY and CDR2 SAAADI. V lost 6 bases, J lost 4 bases, and 6 bases stayed unmatched. CDR3 region: CASRNDRAGANVLTF. In nucleotides, the CDR3 is TGCGCCAGCAGGAACGACAGGGCCGGGGCCAACGTCCTGACTTTC.

The chain employs TRBV9 and TRBJ1-3; no reliable D call. This CDR3 has 15 amino acids. Deletions cut 6 bases from V and 0 bases from J, with 13 bases between. CDR1 and CDR2 (germline): SGDLS, YYNGEE. In DNA form, the CDR3 reads TGTGCCAGCACGCGGGGAGAGAGCTCTGGAAACACCATATATTTT. As protein: CASTRGESSGNTIYF. The entire variable domain, with the rest obtained from reference TRBV9 and TRBJ1-3, is as follows: DSGVTQTPKHLITATGQRVTLRCSPRSGDLSVYWYQQSLDQGLQFLIQYYNGEERAKGNILERFSAQQFPDLHSELNLSSLELGDSALYFCASTRGESSGNTIYFGEGSWLTVV.

This clone appeared a single time. The chain employs TRBV10-2 and TRBJ2-5; 11 bases match TRBD2. Germline assignment: CDR1 WSHSY and CDR2 SAAADI. V shed 10 bases, J shed 1 base, and the junction held 5 bases outside the gene matches. This CDR3 is 14 amino acids long. This chain's CDR3 is CATATSGGQETQYF. In DNA form, the CDR3 reads TGCGCCACCGCAACTAGCGGGGGCCAAGAGACCCAGTACTTC.

The V call is TRBV6-6, the J call TRBJ2-3, with 8 nucleotides matching TRBD1. J lost 1 base, V lost 7 bases, and 4 bases had no gene match. CDR3 length: 14 amino acids. In germline, CDR1 is MNHNY, CDR2 SVGAGI (reference sequence). CDR3 loop: CASKKTGGTDTQYF. CDR3 nucleotides: TGTGCCAGCAAAAAGACAGGGGGCACAGATACGCAGTATTTT.

This chain joins TRBV19 and TRBJ1-1; maybe TRBD1 (6 bases). The CDR3 spans 16 residues. Trimming pared 4 bases from V and 0 bases from J, leaving 15 bases between. The germline CDR1 and CDR2 sequences are LNHDA and SQIVND (reference sequence). The CDR3 nucleotides are TGTGCCAGTAGTACTACACGGGGGGGCTTGAACACTGAAGCTTTCTTT. It codes for CASSTTRGGLNTEAFF.

The chain joins TRBV2 to TRBJ2-1; D remains unclear. V lost 1 base and J 7 bases, leaving 8 bases between the germline ends. This CDR3 is built from 13 residues. CDR1 SNHLY and CDR2 FYNNEI come from the germline V gene. CDR3: CASSEGTSNEQFF. CDR3 coding DNA: TGTGCCAGCAGTGAAGGAACTTCTAATGAGCAGTTCTTC.

The chain carries TRBV5-4 and TRBJ2-3; 7 bases align to TRBD2. CDR3 size: 16 residues. Germline-derived CDR1 and CDR2 are SGHNT and YYREEE (reference sequence). V shed 5 bases, J shed 4 bases, and the junction held 13 bases outside the gene matches. The CDR3 loop reads CASRSIGRELADTQYF. DNA for the CDR3: TGTGCCAGCAGATCGATCGGGCGGGAGTTGGCAGATACGCAGTATTTT.

This clone was observed a handful of times. The chain carries TRBV28 and TRBJ1-1; 10 bases are shared with TRBD1. This CDR3 comprises 15 residues. V lost 6 bases to trimming and J lost 6 bases; unmatched junction nucleotides: 10. Per the germline V gene, CDR1 is MDHEN and CDR2 is SYDVKM. CDR3 bases: TGTGCCAGCAGGCCCACCGACAGGGGGCCCCCTGAAGCTTTCTTT. This sequence encodes CASRPTDRGPPEAFF.

This clone came up a few times. V is TRBV11-2 and J is TRBJ1-1; D is perhaps TRBD1 (6 bases). This CDR3 contains 15 residues. Germline values: CDR1 SGHAT, CDR2 FQNNGV. V lost 2 bases, J lost 0 bases, and 10 bases lay in between. The CDR3 coding sequence is TGTGCCAGCAGCTTAACAGGGTCTTTGAACACTGAAGCTTTCTTT. This sequence encodes CASSLTGSLNTEAFF.

V and J are TRBV28 and TRBJ2-7, with TRBD2 matching over 11 bases. Germline trimming cut 7 bases from V and 5 bases from J; bases unmatched to any gene: 4. This CDR3 comprises 13 residues. Germline V gene sequence: CDR1 MDHEN, CDR2 SYDVKM. The CDR3 region is CASNLAGGHEQYF. In DNA, the CDR3 is TGTGCCAGCAATCTAGCGGGGGGCCACGAGCAGTACTTC.